Below are 9 T cell receptor beta chains sequenced from a single sample in a study of cytomegalovirus exposure and HLA in healthy donors. PCR was performed using 60 Vbeta and 13 Jbeta primers. The method was immunoSEQ multiplex PCR; TCRdb's version includes in-frame clones alone and lacks a portion of them. The data show fewer than 90,000 clones, with around three quarters seen just once and roughly 9.8% held by the top ten. The sequenced sample was PBMCs. These receptors were taken from a woman aged 50 to 60 in good health and CMV-seropositive.

A few counts support this clone. V is TRBV5-4 and J is TRBJ2-3; D remains ambiguous. Per germline, CDR1 SGHNT and CDR2 YYREEE (reference sequence). V lost 0 bases and J 0 bases, leaving 8 bases between the germline ends. CDR3 length equals 15 residues. CDR3 nucleotides: TGTGCCAGCAGCTTGGACAGCTCTAGCACAGATACGCAGTATTTT. Protein sequence: CASSLDSSSTDTQYF.

V and J are TRBV30 and TRBJ2-1, with D possibly TRBD2 on 5 matching bases. In germline, CDR1 is GTSNPN, CDR2 SVGIG (reference sequence). V was clipped by 3 bases and J by 4 bases, with 16 bases between them. The CDR3 has 15 residues. CDR3 nucleotides: TGTGCCTGGAGCAAGGGCGGGCCAATGTACAATGAGCAGTTCTTC. This encodes CAWSKGGPMYNEQFF.

The chain couples TRBV5-8 to TRBJ1-2, with D perhaps TRBD1 (6 bases). The CDR3 has 15 amino acids. CDR1 and CDR2 (germline): SGHTS, YDEGEE. V shed 3 bases and J shed 6 bases, with 18 bases lying between them. For the CDR3, the DNA is TGTGCCAGCAGCTCAGTATCGAACAGGGTTGATGGCTACACCTTC. Translation: CASSSVSNRVDGYTF. The complete variable domain, with remaining parts taken from reference TRBV5-8 and TRBJ1-2, reads EAGVTQSPTHLIKTRGQQATLRCSPISGHTSVYWYQQALGLGLQFLLWYDEGEERNRGNFPPRFSGRQFPNYSSELNVNALELEDSALYLCASSSVSNRVDGYTFGSGTRLTVV.

The chain combines TRBV19 with TRBJ2-7; a weak D match, TRBD2 (5 bases). The V end was cut by 1 base, the J end by 3 bases, with 16 bases between. The CDR3 spans 16 residues. Germline V CDR1 and CDR2: LNHDA, SQIVND (reference sequence). This CDR3 reads CASSIGSRRSGYEQYF. The CDR3 bases are TGTGCCAGTAGTATAGGGTCCAGGAGGTCGGGCTACGAGCAGTACTTC.

V usage is TRBV27 and J usage is TRBJ1-5; weak D call: TRBD1 (6 bases). Germline V gene lookup returns CDR1 MNHEY and CDR2 SMNVEV (reference sequence). V shed 1 base and J shed 3 bases, with 10 bases lying between them. This CDR3 region has 15 residues. Here the CDR3 reads CASSLFTGPNQPQHF. The DNA for the CDR3 is TGTGCCAGCAGTTTATTCACAGGGCCCAATCAGCCCCAGCATTTT.

The rearrangement uses TRBV5-8 and TRBJ1-4, with D possibly matching TRBD1 (6 bases). V gave up 7 bases and J gave up 4 bases, with 14 bases separating them. CDR1 SGHTS and CDR2 YDEGEE come from the germline V gene. The length of the CDR3 is 14 residues. CDR3 region: CASVKDSLNEKLFF. The CDR3 DNA is TGTGCCAGCGTCAAGGACAGCCTTAATGAAAAACTGTTTTTT.

This clone was counted between two and nine times. The chain employs TRBV6-6 and TRBJ2-7, with TRBD2 identical over 10 bases. The germline V gene has CDR1 MNHNY and CDR2 SVGAGI (reference sequence). V lost 6 bases to trimming and J lost 0 bases; unmatched junction nucleotides: 8. The CDR3 runs to 16 residues. In nucleotides, the CDR3 is TGTGCCAGCAGGCCGGGACTAGCGAGATACTCCTACGAGCAGTACTTC. This codes for CASRPGLARYSYEQYF.

The rearrangement uses TRBV7-8 and TRBJ1-6; a possible D gene is TRBD1 (6 bases). V was clipped by 4 bases and J by 6 bases, with 13 bases between them. This CDR3 is 15 amino acids long. CDR1 is SGHVS and CDR2 is FQNEAQ in the germline V gene. CDR3 in DNA: TGTGCCAGCAGCTCCCGAGGGGGGGTTAATTCACCCCTCCACTTT. It specifies CASSSRGGVNSPLHF.

J is TRBJ2-7 and V is TRBV19; TRBD1 matches at 9 bases. CDR3 size: 16 residues. Germline V lookup: CDR1 LNHDA, CDR2 SQIVND (reference sequence). V lost 3 bases and J lost 4; bases outside the gene matches: 10. The CDR3 DNA is TGTGCCAGTAGTATCCCCAGGGGACAGGGTCAATACGAGCAGTACTTC. Protein sequence: CASSIPRGQGQYEQYF.